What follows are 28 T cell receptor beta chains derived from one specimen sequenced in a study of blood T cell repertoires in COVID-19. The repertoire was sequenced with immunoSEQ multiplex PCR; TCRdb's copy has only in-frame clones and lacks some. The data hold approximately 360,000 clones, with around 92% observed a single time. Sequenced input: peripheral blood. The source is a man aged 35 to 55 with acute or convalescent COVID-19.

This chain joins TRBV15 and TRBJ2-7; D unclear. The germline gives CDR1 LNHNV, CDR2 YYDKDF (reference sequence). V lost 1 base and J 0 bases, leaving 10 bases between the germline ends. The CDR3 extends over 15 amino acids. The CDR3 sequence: CATSRVAESSYEQYF. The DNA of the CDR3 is TGTGCCACCAGCAGAGTGGCAGAAAGCTCCTACGAGCAGTACTTC.

CDR3 loop: CASSPSGGRNYGYTF. The CDR3 DNA reads as TGTGCCAGCTCACCCTCGGGGGGGCGGAACTATGGCTACACCTTC. The J gene is TRBJ1-2, the V gene TRBV18; the D gene is possibly TRBD1 (6 bases). V lost 3 bases and J lost 2, with 13 bases in between. CDR1 KGHSH and CDR2 LQKENI come from the germline V gene. There are 15 residues in the CDR3.

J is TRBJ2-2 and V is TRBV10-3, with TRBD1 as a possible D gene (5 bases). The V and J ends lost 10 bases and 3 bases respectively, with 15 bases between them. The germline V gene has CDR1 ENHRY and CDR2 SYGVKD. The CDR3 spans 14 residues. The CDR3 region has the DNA TGTGCCACCCTAGGGGTGTGGGACACCGGGGAGCTGTTTTTT. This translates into CATLGVWDTGELFF.

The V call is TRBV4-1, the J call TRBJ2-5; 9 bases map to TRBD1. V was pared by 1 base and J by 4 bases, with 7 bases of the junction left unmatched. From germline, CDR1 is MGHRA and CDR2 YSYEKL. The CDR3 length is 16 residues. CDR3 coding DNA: TGCGCCAGCAGCCAAGGACAGGGACAGGGTATAGAGACCCAGTACTTC. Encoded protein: CASSQGQGQGIETQYF.

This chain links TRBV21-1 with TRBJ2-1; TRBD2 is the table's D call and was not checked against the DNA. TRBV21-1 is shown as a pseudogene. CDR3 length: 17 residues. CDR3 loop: CASSQLTSESSYNEQFF. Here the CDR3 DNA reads TGTGCCAGCAGCCAATTGACTAGCGAAAGCTCCTACAATGAGCAGTTCTTC.

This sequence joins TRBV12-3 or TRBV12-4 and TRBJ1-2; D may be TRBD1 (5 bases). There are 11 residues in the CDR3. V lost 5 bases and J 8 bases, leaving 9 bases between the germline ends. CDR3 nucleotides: TGTGCCAGCAGTCCTGGACACGGCTACACCTTC. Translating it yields CASSPGHGYTF.

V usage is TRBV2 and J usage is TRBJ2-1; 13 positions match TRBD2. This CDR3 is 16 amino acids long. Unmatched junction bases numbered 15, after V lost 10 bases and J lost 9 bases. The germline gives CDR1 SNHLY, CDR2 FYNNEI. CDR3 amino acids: CATTVLTSGGAREQFF. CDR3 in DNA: TGTGCCACCACCGTGTTAACTAGCGGGGGGGCCCGTGAGCAGTTCTTC.

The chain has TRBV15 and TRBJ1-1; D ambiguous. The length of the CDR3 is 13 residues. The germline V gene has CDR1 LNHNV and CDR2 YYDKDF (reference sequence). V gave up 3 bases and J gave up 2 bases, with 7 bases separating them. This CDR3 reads CATSRGLNTEAFF. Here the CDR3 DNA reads TGTGCCACCAGCAGGGGCCTTAACACTGAAGCTTTCTTT.

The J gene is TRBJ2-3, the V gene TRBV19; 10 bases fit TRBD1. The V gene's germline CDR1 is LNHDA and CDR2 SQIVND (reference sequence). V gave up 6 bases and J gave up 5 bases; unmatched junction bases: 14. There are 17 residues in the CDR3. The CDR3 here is CASRFSDRGLFGDTQYF. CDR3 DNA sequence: TGTGCCAGTAGATTCTCCGACAGGGGGCTTTTTGGAGATACGCAGTATTTT.

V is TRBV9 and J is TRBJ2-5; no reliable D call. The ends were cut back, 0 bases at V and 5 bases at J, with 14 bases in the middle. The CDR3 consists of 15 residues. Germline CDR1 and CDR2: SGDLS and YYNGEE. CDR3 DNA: TGTGCCAGCAGCGTAGCTACCCGGGTCTGGGAGACCCAGTACTTC. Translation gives CASSVATRVWETQYF.

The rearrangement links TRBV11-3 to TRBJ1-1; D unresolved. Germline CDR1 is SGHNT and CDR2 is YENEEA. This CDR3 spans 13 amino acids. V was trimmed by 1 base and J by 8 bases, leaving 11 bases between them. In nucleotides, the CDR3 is TGTGCCAGCAGCTTAGGGGCGGGAAGAGAAGCTTTCTTT. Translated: CASSLGAGREAFF.

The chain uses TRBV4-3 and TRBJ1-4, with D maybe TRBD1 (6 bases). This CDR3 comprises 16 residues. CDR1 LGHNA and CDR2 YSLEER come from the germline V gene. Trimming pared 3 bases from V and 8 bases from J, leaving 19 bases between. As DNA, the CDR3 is TGCGCCAGCAGCCAGGGGAACAGGGTGATAGGCGAAAAACTGTTTTTT. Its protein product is CASSQGNRVIGEKLFF.

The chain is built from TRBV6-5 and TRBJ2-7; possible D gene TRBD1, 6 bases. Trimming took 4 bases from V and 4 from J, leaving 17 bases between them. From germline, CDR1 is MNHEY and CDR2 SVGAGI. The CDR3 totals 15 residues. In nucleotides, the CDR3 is TGTGCCAGCAGTTCTCCCGACAGGCTATCTTACGAGCAGTACTTC. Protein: CASSSPDRLSYEQYF.

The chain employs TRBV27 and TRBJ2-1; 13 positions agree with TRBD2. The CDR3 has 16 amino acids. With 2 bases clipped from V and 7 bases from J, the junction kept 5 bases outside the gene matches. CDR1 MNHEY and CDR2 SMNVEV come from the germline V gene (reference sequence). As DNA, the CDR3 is TGTGCCAGCAGTTTAATACTAGCGGGAGGGGTAAATGAGCAGTTCTTC. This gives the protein CASSLILAGGVNEQFF.

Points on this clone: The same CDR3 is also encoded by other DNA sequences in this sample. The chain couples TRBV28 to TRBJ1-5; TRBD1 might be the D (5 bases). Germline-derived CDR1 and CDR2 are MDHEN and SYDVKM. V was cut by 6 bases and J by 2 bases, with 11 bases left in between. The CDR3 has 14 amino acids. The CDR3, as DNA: TGTGCCAGCAGGTTACAAGGGGGCAATCAGCCCCAGCATTTT. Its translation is CASRLQGGNQPQHF.

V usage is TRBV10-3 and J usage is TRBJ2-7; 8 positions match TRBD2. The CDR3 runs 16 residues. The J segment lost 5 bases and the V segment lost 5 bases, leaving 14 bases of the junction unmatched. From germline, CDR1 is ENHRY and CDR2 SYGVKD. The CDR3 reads CAISPGGGPAANEQYF. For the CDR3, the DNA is TGTGCCATCAGTCCCGGGGGGGGCCCTGCGGCAAACGAGCAGTACTTC.

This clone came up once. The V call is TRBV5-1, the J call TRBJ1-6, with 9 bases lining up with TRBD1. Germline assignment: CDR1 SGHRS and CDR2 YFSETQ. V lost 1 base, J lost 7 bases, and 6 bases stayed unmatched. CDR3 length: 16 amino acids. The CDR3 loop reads CASSLFGTGQNSPLHF. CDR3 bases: TGCGCCAGCAGCTTGTTTGGGACAGGGCAAAATTCACCCCTCCACTTT. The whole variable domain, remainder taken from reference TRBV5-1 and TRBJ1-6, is KAGVTQTPRYLIKTRGQQVTLSCSPISGHRSVSWYQQTPGQGLQFLFEYFSETQRNKGNFPGRFSGRQFSNSRSEMNVSTLELGDSALYLCASSLFGTGQNSPLHFGNGTRLTVT.

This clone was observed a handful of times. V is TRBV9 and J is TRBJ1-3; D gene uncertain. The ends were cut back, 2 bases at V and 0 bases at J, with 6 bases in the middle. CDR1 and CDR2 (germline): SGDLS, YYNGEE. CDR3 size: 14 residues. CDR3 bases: TGTGCCAGCAGCGTCCAGTTCTCTGGAAACACCATATATTTT. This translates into CASSVQFSGNTIYF.

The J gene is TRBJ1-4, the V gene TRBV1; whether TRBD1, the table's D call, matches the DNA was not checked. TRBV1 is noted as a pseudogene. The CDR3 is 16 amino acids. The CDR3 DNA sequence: TGCACCAGCAGCCAAGAAACGGGCAGGGGTGGGGAAAAACTGTTTTTT. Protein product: CTSSQETGRGGEKLFF.

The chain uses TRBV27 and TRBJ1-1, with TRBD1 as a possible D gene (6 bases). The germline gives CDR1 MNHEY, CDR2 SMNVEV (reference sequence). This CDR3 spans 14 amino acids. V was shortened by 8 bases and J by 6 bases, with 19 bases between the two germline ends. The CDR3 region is CASGVGASPSEAFF. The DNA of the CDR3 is TGTGCCAGCGGGGTGGGGGCTTCACCCTCTGAAGCTTTCTTT.

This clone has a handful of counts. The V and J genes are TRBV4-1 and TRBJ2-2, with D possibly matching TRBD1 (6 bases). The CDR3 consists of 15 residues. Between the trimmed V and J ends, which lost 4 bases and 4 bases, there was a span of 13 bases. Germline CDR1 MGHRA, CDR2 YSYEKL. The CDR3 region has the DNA TGCGCCAGCAGCCCGACAGGCTTCTTCACCGGGGAGCTGTTTTTT. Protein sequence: CASSPTGFFTGELFF.

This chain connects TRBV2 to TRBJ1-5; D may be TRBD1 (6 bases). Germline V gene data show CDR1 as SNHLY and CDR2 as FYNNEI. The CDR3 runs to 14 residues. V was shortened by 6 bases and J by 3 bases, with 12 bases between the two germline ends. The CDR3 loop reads CASRTDRYNQPQHF. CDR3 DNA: TGTGCCAGCAGAACTGACAGGTACAATCAGCCCCAGCATTTT.

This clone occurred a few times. The CDR3 loop reads CASSQDPGLAHNEQFF. CDR3 sequence (DNA): TGTGCCAGCAGCCAAGATCCGGGACTAGCGCACAATGAGCAGTTCTTC. The chain combines TRBV4-2 with TRBJ2-1; 10 nucleotides align to TRBD2. This CDR3 is 16 amino acids long. The germline gives CDR1 LGHNA, CDR2 YNFKEQ. V trimming: 0 bases; J trimming: 5 bases; junction bases outside the gene matches: 4.

CDR3 sequence (DNA): TGTGCCAGCAGTTCAGACTCGGCCGGTGAAGCTTTCTTT. Translated: CASSSDSAGEAFF. The rearrangement uses TRBV7-6 and TRBJ1-1; D ambiguous. This CDR3 has 13 residues. Trimming left V 6 bases short and J 7 bases short, with 15 bases between. In germline, CDR1 is SGHVS, CDR2 FNYEAQ.

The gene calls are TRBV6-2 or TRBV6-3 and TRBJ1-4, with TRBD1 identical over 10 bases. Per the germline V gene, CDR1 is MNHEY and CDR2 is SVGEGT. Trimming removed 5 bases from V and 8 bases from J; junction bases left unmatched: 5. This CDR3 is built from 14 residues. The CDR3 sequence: CASSRSGQGEKLFF. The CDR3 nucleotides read TGTGCCAGCAGTCGCTCGGGACAGGGGGAAAAACTGTTTTTT.

In nucleotides, the CDR3 is TGTGCCAGCAGCCGACTTCAGGGTAATGAGCAGTTCTTC. It encodes CASSRLQGNEQFF. The gene calls are TRBV3-1 (or the pseudogene TRBV3-2) and TRBJ2-1; D may be TRBD1 (5 bases). V lost 4 bases to trimming and J lost 7 bases, with 11 bases between them. Germline-derived CDR1 and CDR2 are LGHDT and YNNKEL (reference sequence). The CDR3 extends over 13 amino acids.

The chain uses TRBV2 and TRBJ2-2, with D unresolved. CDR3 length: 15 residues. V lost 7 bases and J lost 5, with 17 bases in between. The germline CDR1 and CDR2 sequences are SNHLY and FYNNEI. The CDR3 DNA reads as TGTGCCAGCAAGCCCCACGACGGCGGTACCGGGGAGCTGTTTTTT. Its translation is CASKPHDGGTGELFF.

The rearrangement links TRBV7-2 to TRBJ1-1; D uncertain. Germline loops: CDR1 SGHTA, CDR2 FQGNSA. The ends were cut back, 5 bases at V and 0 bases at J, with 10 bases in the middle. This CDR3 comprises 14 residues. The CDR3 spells CASSPDYVNTEAFF. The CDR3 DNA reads TGTGCCAGCAGCCCAGACTACGTGAACACTGAAGCTTTCTTT. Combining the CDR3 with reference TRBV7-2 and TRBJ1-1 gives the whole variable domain GAGVSQSPSNKVTEKGKDVELRCDPISGHTALYWYRQSLGQGLEFLIYFQGNSAPDKSGLPSDRFSAERTGGSVSTLTIQRTQQEDSAVYLCASSPDYVNTEAFFGQGTRLTVV.